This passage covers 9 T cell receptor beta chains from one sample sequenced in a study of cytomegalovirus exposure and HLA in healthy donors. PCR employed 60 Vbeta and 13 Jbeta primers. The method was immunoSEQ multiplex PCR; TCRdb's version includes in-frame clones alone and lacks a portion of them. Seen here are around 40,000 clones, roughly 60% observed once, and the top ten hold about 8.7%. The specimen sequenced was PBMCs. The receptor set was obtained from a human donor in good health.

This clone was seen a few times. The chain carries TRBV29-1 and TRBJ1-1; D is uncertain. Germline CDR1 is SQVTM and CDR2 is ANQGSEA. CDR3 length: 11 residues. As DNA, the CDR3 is TGCAGAATCACGAGGGCAGGCGAAGCTTTCTTT. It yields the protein CRITRAGEAFF. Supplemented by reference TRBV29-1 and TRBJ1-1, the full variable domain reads SAVISQKPSRDICQRGTSLTIQCQVDSQVTMMFWYRQQPGQSLTLIATANQGSEATYESGFVIDKFPISRPNLTFSTLTVSNMSPEDSSIYLCRITRAGEAFFGQGTRLTVV.

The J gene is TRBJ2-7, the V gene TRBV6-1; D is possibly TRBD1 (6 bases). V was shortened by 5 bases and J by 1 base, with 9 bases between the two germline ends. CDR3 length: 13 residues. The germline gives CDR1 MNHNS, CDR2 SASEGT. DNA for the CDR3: TGTGCCAGCAGTAACAGGGAATCCTACGAGCAGTACTTC. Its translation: CASSNRESYEQYF.

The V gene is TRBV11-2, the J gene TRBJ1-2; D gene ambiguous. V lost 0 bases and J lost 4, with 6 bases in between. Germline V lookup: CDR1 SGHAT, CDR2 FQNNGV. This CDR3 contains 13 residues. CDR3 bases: TGTGCCAGCAGCTTAGAGGCAGGCTATGGCTACACCTTC. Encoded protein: CASSLEAGYGYTF. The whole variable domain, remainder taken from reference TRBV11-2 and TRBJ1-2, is EAGVAQSPRYKIIEKRQSVAFWCNPISGHATLYWYQQILGQGPKLLIQFQNNGVVDDSQLPKDRFSAERLKGVDSTLKIQPAKLEDSAVYLCASSLEAGYGYTFGSGTRLTVV.

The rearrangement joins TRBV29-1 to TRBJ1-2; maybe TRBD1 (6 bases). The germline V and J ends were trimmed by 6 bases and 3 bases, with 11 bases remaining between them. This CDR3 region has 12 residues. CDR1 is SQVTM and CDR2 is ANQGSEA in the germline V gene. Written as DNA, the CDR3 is TGCAGCGTGAGGGGGACGGACTATGGCTACACCTTC. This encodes CSVRGTDYGYTF.

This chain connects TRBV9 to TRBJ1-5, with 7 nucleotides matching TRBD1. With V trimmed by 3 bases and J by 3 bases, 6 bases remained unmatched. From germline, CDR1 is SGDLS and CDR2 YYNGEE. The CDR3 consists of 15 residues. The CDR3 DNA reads TGTGCCAGCAGCGCTGGGGGGACAGACAATCAGCCCCAGCATTTT. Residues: CASSAGGTDNQPQHF.

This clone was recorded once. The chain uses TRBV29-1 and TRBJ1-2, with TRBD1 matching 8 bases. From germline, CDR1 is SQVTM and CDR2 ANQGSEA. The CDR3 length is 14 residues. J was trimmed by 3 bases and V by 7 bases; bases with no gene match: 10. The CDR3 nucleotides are TGCAGCGCCGCCACAGGGGGGCCTGACTATGGCTACACCTTC. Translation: CSAATGGPDYGYTF.

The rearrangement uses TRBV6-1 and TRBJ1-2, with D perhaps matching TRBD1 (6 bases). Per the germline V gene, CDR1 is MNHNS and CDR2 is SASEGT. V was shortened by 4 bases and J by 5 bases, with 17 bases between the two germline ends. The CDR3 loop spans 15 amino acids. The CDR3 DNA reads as TGTGCCAGCAGTGTAGGGCAGGGAGACAGGTATGGCTACACCTTC. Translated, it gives CASSVGQGDRYGYTF.

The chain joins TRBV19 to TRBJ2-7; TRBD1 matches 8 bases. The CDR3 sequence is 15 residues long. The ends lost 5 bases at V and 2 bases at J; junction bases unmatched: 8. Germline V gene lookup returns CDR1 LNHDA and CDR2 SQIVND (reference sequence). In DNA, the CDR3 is TGTGCCAGTAGTTCCATTGGACAGGGAGCCTACGAGCAGTACTTC. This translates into CASSSIGQGAYEQYF.

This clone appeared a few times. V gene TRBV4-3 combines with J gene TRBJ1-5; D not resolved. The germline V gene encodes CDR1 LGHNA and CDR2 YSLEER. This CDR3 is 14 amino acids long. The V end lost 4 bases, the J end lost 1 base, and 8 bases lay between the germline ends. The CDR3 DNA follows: TGCGCCAGCAGCCCTTACAGAAGCAATCAGCCCCAGCATTTT. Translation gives CASSPYRSNQPQHF.